Listed below are T cell receptor beta chains from one sample, sequenced in a study of blood T cell repertoires in COVID-19. TCRdb keeps only in-frame clones here, not all; method: immunoSEQ multiplex PCR. The sample comprises some 120,000 clones, 85% to 90% of which are singletons, and roughly 7.6% rests with the top ten. The sequencing input was peripheral blood. These receptors were collected from a man aged 50-60 years with acute or convalescent COVID-19. Each CDR3 is given with its conserved first and last residue. Clone size, where shown, is once, few, many, or a class for clones that have expanded.

V: TRBV7-9
size: -
J: TRBJ2-3
CDR3: CASSLSSRDTQYF

V: TRBV7-2
size: -
J: TRBJ2-5
CDR3: CASSLAATGRQETQYF

V: TRBV6-1
size: -
J: TRBJ1-2
CDR3: CASSEHGGQSYGYTF

V: TRBV5-4
size: -
J: TRBJ2-3
CDR3: CASSAGTSDADTQYF

V: TRBV6-5
size: -
J: TRBJ1-6
CDR3: CASSYRQTVYNSPLHF

V: TRBV5-5
size: -
J: TRBJ2-7
CDR3: CASSPGQGYYEQYF

V: TRBV5-1
size: -
J: TRBJ2-1
CDR3: CASRSASGQQHEQFF

V: TRBV6-2/TRBV6-3
size: -
J: TRBJ1-2
CDR3: CASSQGINYGYTF

V: TRBV7-9
size: -
J: TRBJ2-1
CDR3: CASSSFSGTSGNEQFF

V: TRBV2
size: -
J: TRBJ1-5
CDR3: CASSRDLSNQPQHF

V: TRBV29-1
size: -
J: TRBJ2-7
CDR3: CSAAWQALSEQYF

V: TRBV4-3
size: -
J: TRBJ2-1
CDR3: CASSQTWTSGSHEQFF

V: TRBV5-1
size: -
J: TRBJ2-3
CDR3: CASSLADSRDTQYF

V: TRBV3-1/TRBV3-2
size: -
J: TRBJ1-4
CDR3: CASSQLGGEKLFF

V: TRBV9
size: -
J: TRBJ2-1
CDR3: CASSVEPLAGGNNEQFF

V: TRBV18
size: once
J: TRBJ2-5
CDR3: CASSPSYQRGETQYF

V: TRBV27
size: -
J: TRBJ1-6
CDR3: CASSSLQARRVSPLHF

V: TRBV7-9
size: -
J: TRBJ1-1
CDR3: CASSFGYNTEAFF

V: TRBV5-1
size: -
J: TRBJ2-6
CDR3: CASHQDGQVYGANVLTF

V: TRBV19
size: -
J: TRBJ1-5
CDR3: CASSIGTTVSNQPQHF

V: TRBV7-9
size: -
J: TRBJ1-4
CDR3: CASSHTDRGGHEKLFF

V: TRBV6-5
size: -
J: TRBJ1-1
CDR3: CASSYLGQASRAFF

V: TRBV24-1
size: -
J: TRBJ2-7
CDR3: CATRTGNYEQYF

V: TRBV7-2
size: -
J: TRBJ2-7
CDR3: CASSLASLASGNEQYF

V: TRBV27
size: -
J: TRBJ2-7
CDR3: CASRKGDSYEQYF

V: TRBV5-1
size: -
J: TRBJ1-1
CDR3: CASSLVVGPMDTEAFF

V: TRBV5-6
size: once
J: TRBJ1-6
CDR3: CASSRGDRRYNSPLHF

V: TRBV5-4
size: -
J: TRBJ2-7
CDR3: CASSFLGGPYEQYF

V: TRBV6-6
size: -
J: TRBJ2-1
CDR3: CASIGGSRNNEQFF

V: TRBV7-2
size: -
J: TRBJ2-1
CDR3: CASSLNQIAGGRFF

V: TRBV5-1
size: -
J: TRBJ2-1
CDR3: CASSSGVRYNEQFF

V: TRBV5-1
size: -
J: TRBJ2-1
CDR3: CASSLALAGKINYNEQFF

V: TRBV24-1
size: -
J: TRBJ1-5
CDR3: CATSDSQGFSNQPQHF

V: TRBV11-2
size: -
J: TRBJ2-2
CDR3: CASSKNTANTGELFF

V: TRBV5-1
size: -
J: TRBJ2-7
CDR3: CASKVEGGHYEQYF

V: TRBV7-6
size: -
J: TRBJ2-2
CDR3: CASSRLAGETGELFF

V: TRBV5-6
size: once
J: TRBJ2-1
CDR3: CASSPILSLVNEQFF

V: TRBV12-5
size: once
J: TRBJ1-6
CDR3: CASGLLPGGNSPLHF

V: TRBV27
size: -
J: TRBJ1-2
CDR3: CASQGWDGYTF

V: TRBV19
size: -
J: TRBJ2-6
CDR3: CASSMGRVGSGANVLTF

V: TRBV6-5
size: -
J: TRBJ2-7
CDR3: CASSKQGSYEQYF

V: TRBV5-4
size: -
J: TRBJ2-2
CDR3: CASSDRGLAGELFF

V: TRBV5-4
size: -
J: TRBJ1-2
CDR3: CASSYPGQGDGYTF

V: TRBV25-1
size: -
J: TRBJ1-2
CDR3: CASSDRRGLGYTF

V: TRBV27
size: once
J: TRBJ2-3
CDR3: CASRPRLAATDTQYF

V: TRBV27
size: -
J: TRBJ2-3
CDR3: CASSGGLAVTDTQYF

V: TRBV10-3
size: -
J: TRBJ2-5
CDR3: CATRGRETQYF

V: TRBV24-1
size: -
J: TRBJ2-1
CDR3: CATSDFRGNEQFF

V: TRBV4-3
size: once
J: TRBJ2-1
CDR3: CASSHVAGGVEQFF

V: TRBV11-3
size: -
J: TRBJ1-1
CDR3: CASSSLQGDLNTEAFF

V: TRBV5-5
size: -
J: TRBJ1-1
CDR3: CASSPSQRGRTAEAFF

V: TRBV19
size: -
J: TRBJ1-1
CDR3: CASRDTPNTEAFF

V: TRBV5-4
size: -
J: TRBJ1-2
CDR3: CASTLRGNYGYTF

V: TRBV19
size: -
J: TRBJ1-5
CDR3: CASSNWENSNQPQHF

V: TRBV11-2
size: once
J: TRBJ2-7
CDR3: CASSLDPGSYEQYF

V: TRBV19
size: -
J: TRBJ1-5
CDR3: CASSMREASLAQHF

V: TRBV19
size: -
J: TRBJ1-2
CDR3: CASSISGTGDNYGYTF

V: TRBV5-1
size: -
J: TRBJ1-1
CDR3: CASSQGTGRMNTEAFF

V: TRBV6-1
size: -
J: TRBJ1-6
CDR3: CASSETGLNSPLHF

V: TRBV4-1
size: -
J: TRBJ2-7
CDR3: CASSQDAVDTYEQYF